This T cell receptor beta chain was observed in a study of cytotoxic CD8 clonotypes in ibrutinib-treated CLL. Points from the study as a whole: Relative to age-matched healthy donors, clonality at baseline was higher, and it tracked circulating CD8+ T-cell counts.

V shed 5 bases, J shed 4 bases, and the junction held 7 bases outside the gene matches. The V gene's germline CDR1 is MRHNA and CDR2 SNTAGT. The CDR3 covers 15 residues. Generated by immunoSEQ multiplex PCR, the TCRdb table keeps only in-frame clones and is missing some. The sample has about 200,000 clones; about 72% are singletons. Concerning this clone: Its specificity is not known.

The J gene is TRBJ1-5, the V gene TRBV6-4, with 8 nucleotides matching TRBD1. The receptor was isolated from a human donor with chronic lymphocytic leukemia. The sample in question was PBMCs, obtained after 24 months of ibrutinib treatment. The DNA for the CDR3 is TGTGCCAGCAGTTGTACCAGGGGGCAGAATCAGCCCCAGCATTTT. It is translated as CASSCTRGQNQPQHF.